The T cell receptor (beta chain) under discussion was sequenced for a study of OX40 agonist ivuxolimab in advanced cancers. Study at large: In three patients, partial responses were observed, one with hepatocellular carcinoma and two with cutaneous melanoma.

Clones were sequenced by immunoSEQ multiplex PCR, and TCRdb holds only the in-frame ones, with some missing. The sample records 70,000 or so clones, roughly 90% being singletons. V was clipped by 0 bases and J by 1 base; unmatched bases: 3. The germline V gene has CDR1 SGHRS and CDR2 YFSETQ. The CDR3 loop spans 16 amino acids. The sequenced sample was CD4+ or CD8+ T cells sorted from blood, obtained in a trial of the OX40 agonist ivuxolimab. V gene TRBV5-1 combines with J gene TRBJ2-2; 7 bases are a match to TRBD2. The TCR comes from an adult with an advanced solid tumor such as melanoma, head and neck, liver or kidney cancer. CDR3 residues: CASSLGIAGNTGELFF. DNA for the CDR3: TGCGCCAGCAGCTTGGGGATAGCGGGGAACACCGGGGAGCTGTTTTTT.